The sequence of this T cell receptor beta chain was determined in a study of cytomegalovirus exposure and HLA in healthy donors. Whole-study findings and limits: Three chains linked to CMV were shown in vitro to be specific for CMV antigens. Most of the CMV-associated TCR beta chains (in a later analysis) appeared to be HLA-restricted. Analysis was carried out at a later point, and it linked a missense DCLRE1C variant to TCR beta V- and J-gene trimming.

Germline-derived CDR1 and CDR2 are SGHNT and YYREEE (reference sequence). V lost 0 bases and J lost 2; bases outside the gene matches: 5. This CDR3 is built from 16 residues. A word on this clone: The antigen is not known.

The primer mix had 60 Vbeta and 13 Jbeta primers. Data came from immunoSEQ multiplex PCR; TCRdb stores just in-frame clones and leaves some out. The repertoire includes over 150,000 clones, 75% of them detected once, and about 4.9% sits in the top ten. The source material was PBMCs. The chain combines TRBV5-4 with TRBJ2-7; 10 nucleotides agree with TRBD1. The sequence was collected from a male donor in good health and CMV-seronegative. The CDR3 loop is CASSLGGQGVPYEQYF. In nucleotides, the CDR3 is TGTGCCAGCAGCTTGGGTGGACAGGGGGTTCCCTACGAGCAGTACTTC.